The clone carrying this T cell receptor beta chain was detected a few times. Other DNA sequences in the sample encode the same CDR3. The data originate from a study of OX40 agonist ivuxolimab in advanced cancers. Looking at the study overall: Patients' therapy was ivuxolimab, an antibody that acts as an agonist of OX40 (CD134). Each patient was given ivuxolimab into a vein every 2 weeks, at 0.01 to 10 mg/kg.

This CDR3 has 13 residues. Germline V lookup: CDR1 KGHSH, CDR2 LQKENI. Trimming at V came to 5 bases and at J to 6 bases, leaving 0 bases not matched to a gene. Profiling relied on immunoSEQ multiplex PCR, and the TCRdb table lists in-frame clones only, not all of them. There are 27,000 or so clones in the sample; 80% to 90% occur only once, and 35% to 50% lies in the top ten. This sequence joins TRBV18 and TRBJ2-1; 11 bases align to TRBD2. This receptor was identified in an adult with an advanced solid tumor such as melanoma, head and neck, liver or kidney cancer. Sequences were derived from CD4+ or CD8+ T cells sorted from blood, sampled in a trial of the OX40 agonist ivuxolimab. The CDR3 here is CASSGTSGNEQFF. As DNA, the CDR3 is TGTGCCAGCTCAGGGACTAGCGGCAATGAGCAGTTCTTC.